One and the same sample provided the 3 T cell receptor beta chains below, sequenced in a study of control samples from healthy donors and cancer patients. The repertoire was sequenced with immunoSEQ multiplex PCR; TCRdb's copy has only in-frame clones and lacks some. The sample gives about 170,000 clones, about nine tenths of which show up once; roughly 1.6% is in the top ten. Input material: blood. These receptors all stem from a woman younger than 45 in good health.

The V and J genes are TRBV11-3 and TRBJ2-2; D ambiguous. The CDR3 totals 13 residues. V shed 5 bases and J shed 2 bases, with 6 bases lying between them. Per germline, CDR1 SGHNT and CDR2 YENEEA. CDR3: CASSPTNTGELFF. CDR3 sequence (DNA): TGTGCCAGCAGCCCCACAAACACCGGGGAGCTGTTTTTT.

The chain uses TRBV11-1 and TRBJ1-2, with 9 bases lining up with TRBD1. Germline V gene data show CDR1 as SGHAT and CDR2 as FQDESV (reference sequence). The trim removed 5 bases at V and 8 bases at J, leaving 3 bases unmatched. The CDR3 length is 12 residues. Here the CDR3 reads CASSGTGRGYTF. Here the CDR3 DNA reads TGTGCCAGCAGCGGGACAGGGCGAGGCTACACCTTC.

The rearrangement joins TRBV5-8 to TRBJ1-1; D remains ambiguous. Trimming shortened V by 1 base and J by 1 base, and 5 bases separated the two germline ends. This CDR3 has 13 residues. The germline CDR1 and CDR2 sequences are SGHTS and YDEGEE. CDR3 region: CASSLTANTEAFF. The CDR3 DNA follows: TGTGCCAGCAGCTTGACCGCGAACACTGAAGCTTTCTTT.